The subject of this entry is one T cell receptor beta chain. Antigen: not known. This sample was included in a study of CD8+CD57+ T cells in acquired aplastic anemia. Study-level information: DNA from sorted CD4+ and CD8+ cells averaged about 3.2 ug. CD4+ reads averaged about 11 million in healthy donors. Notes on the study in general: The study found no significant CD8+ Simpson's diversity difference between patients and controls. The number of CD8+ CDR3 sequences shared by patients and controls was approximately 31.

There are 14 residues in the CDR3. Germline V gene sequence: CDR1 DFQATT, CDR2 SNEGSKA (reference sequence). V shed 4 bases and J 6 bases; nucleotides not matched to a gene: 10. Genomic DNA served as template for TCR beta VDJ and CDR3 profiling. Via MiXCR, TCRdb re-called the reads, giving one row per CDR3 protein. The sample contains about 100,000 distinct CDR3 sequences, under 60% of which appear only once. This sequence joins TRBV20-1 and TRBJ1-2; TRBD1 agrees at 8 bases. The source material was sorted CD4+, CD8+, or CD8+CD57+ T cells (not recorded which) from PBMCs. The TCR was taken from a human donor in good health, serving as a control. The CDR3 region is CSAIPTGEKDGYTF. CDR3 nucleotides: TGCAGTGCTATACCGACAGGGGAAAAAGATGGCTACACCTTC.